The present T cell receptor (beta chain) was sequenced within a study of blood T cell repertoires in COVID-19. Study context: Some COVID-19 samples were acute and others convalescent; all came from the United States, Italy and Spain.

V lost 4 bases and J lost 2, with 15 bases in between. Germline CDR1 reads ENHRY; CDR2 reads SYGVKD. The CDR3 is 16 amino acids. Residents of 24 US areas, aged roughly 18 to 89 years, made up the participants. Data came from immunoSEQ multiplex PCR; TCRdb stores just in-frame clones and leaves some out. Of around 240,000 clones listed, approximately 83% are singletons. The chain recombines TRBV10-3 with TRBJ1-3, with a weak D call TRBD1 (6 bases). This receptor was obtained from a woman aged 45-65 years who had recovered from COVID-19. Specimen: PBMCs or T cells enriched from blood (not recorded which). CDR3 loop: CAISGAGDLPGNTIYF. The CDR3 region has the DNA TGTGCCATCAGTGGGGCAGGGGACCTTCCTGGAAACACCATATATTTT.